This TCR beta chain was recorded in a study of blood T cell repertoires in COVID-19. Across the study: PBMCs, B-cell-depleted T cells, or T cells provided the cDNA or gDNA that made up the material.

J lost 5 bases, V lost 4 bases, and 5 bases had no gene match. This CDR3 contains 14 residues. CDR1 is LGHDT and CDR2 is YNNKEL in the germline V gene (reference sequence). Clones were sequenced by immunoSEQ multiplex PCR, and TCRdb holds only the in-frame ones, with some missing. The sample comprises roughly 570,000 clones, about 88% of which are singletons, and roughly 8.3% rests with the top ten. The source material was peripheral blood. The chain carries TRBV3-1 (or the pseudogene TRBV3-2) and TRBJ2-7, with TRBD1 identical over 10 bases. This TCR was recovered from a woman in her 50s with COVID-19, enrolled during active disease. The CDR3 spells CASSPGTGAHEQYF. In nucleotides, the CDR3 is TGTGCCAGCAGCCCGGGGACAGGGGCCCACGAGCAGTACTTC.